The 32 T cell receptor beta chains given below trace back to one sample, sequenced in a study of blood T cell repertoires in COVID-19. Only in-frame clones appear in the TCRdb table, and some are missing; sequencing was by immunoSEQ multiplex PCR. Seen here are hundreds of thousands of clones, around 85% observed once, and the top ten hold roughly 6.2%. The sample consisted of PBMCs or T cells enriched from blood (not recorded which). The receptor source for this set is a woman aged 40 to 49 who had recovered from COVID-19.

The gene calls are TRBV28 and TRBJ2-7; 8 bases align to TRBD1. CDR3 length: 16 residues. V lost 4 bases to trimming and J lost 4 bases; unmatched junction nucleotides: 12. Germline V gene data show CDR1 as MDHEN and CDR2 as SYDVKM. The DNA of the CDR3 is TGTGCCAGCAGTTCACCCCCTTCGGGACAGGCTTACGAGCAGTACTTC. The encoded protein is CASSSPPSGQAYEQYF.

This chain uses TRBV5-1 with TRBJ2-1, with a weak D call TRBD2 (6 bases). Germline V gene data show CDR1 as SGHRS and CDR2 as YFSETQ. V lost 6 bases and J 6 bases, leaving 16 bases between the germline ends. This CDR3 region has 14 residues. The CDR3 DNA sequence: TGCGCCAGCATGACGGGAGAGGTAGGCAATGAGCAGTTCTTC. Its protein product is CASMTGEVGNEQFF.

This chain links TRBV5-6 with TRBJ2-5, with 13 bases that match TRBD2. The CDR3 has 16 residues. Germline loops: CDR1 SGHDT, CDR2 YYEEEE. V shed 5 bases, J shed 5 bases, and the junction held 9 bases outside the gene matches. The CDR3 nucleotides read TGTGCCAGCAGACTACGGACTAGCGGGAGTAGGGAGACCCAGTACTTC. Translation: CASRLRTSGSRETQYF.

The chain recombines TRBV4-1 with TRBJ2-1; D remains unclear. The CDR3 totals 17 residues. Germline CDR1 MGHRA, CDR2 YSYEKL. The V and J ends lost 2 bases and 0 bases respectively, with 14 bases between them. The CDR3 DNA reads TGCGCCAGCAGCCAACAAATAACAGTAAGCTCCTACAATGAGCAGTTCTTC. Its translation is CASSQQITVSSYNEQFF.

Only a few counts were recorded for this clone. CDR3 in amino acids: CATSRVGEQFYEKLFF. The CDR3 nucleotides read TGTGCCACCAGCAGAGTTGGGGAGCAATTCTATGAAAAACTGTTTTTT. This chain connects TRBV15 to TRBJ1-4; no reliable D call. The germline V gene encodes CDR1 LNHNV and CDR2 YYDKDF (reference sequence). CDR3 length equals 16 residues. Between the trimmed V and J ends, which lost 1 base and 6 bases, there was a span of 15 bases.

The V gene is TRBV27, the J gene TRBJ1-6; D may be TRBD1 (5 bases). The CDR3 runs 15 residues. V lost 4 bases, J lost 11 bases, and 18 bases lay in between. Germline loops: CDR1 MNHEY, CDR2 SMNVEV (reference sequence). CDR3 sequence: CASSSLEGSRAPLHF. The CDR3 nucleotides read TGTGCCAGCAGTTCTTTGGAGGGGAGTAGGGCACCCCTCCACTTT.

In this sample, this clone turned up once. V and J are TRBV4-2 and TRBJ2-5, with a weak D call TRBD2 (6 bases). The ends were cut back, 0 bases at V and 2 bases at J, with 16 bases in the middle. Germline V gene lookup returns CDR1 LGHNA and CDR2 YNFKEQ. The CDR3 runs to 17 residues. CDR3 coding DNA: TGTGCCAGCAGCCAAGATTCGATAGCGGCATCGCAAGAGACCCAGTACTTC. Translating it yields CASSQDSIAASQETQYF.

The chain recombines TRBV7-2 with TRBJ2-5, with TRBD1 matching over 8 bases. V lost 5 bases, J lost 5 bases, and 13 bases stayed unmatched. CDR1 and CDR2 (germline): SGHTA, FQGNSA. The CDR3 length is 16 residues. The CDR3 spells CASSKGDRSAFETQYF. The CDR3 DNA follows: TGTGCCAGCAGCAAAGGGGACAGGTCGGCGTTTGAGACCCAGTACTTC.

The chain couples TRBV4-3 to TRBJ2-5, with TRBD1 identical over 8 bases. Per germline, CDR1 LGHNA and CDR2 YSLEER. The CDR3 totals 14 residues. The trim removed 5 bases at V and 1 base at J, leaving 3 bases unmatched. DNA of the CDR3: TGCGCCAGCAGCGCACAGGGGGTCCAAGAGACCCAGTACTTC. The encoded protein is CASSAQGVQETQYF.

The rearrangement joins TRBV6-2 or TRBV6-3 to TRBJ1-1; D unclear. Trimming stripped 0 bases from V and 2 bases from J, with 13 bases between. The CDR3 has 16 amino acids. Germline V gene lookup returns CDR1 MNHEY and CDR2 SVGEGT. The CDR3 is CASSYSSGLENTEAFF. CDR3 DNA: TGTGCCAGCAGTTACTCGAGCGGCCTCGAAAACACTGAAGCTTTCTTT.

V usage is TRBV18 and J usage is TRBJ1-5; a weak D match, TRBD1 (6 bases). The length of the CDR3 is 15 residues. Per germline, CDR1 KGHSH and CDR2 LQKENI. V dropped 3 bases and J dropped 2 bases, with 11 bases sitting between them. The CDR3 coding sequence is TGTGCCAGCTCACCCCGGACAGCAGGCAATCAGCCCCAGCATTTT. This codes for CASSPRTAGNQPQHF.

This sequence joins TRBV4-2 and TRBJ2-7; D gene unclear. This CDR3 spans 13 amino acids. The V end lost 0 bases, the J end lost 7 bases, and 10 bases lay between the germline ends. Per germline, CDR1 LGHNA and CDR2 YNFKEQ. This CDR3 reads CASSQDLLREQYF. The CDR3 DNA sequence: TGTGCCAGCAGCCAAGACCTCCTGAGGGAGCAGTACTTC.

The chain links TRBV19 to TRBJ1-5; TRBD1 matches 7 bases. Germline V lookup: CDR1 LNHDA, CDR2 SQIVND (reference sequence). This CDR3 has 17 residues. V gave up 6 bases and J gave up 1 base; unmatched junction bases: 12. DNA of the CDR3: TGTGCCAGTAGCTCTTTAGTACTACAGGGGAGCAATCAGCCCCAGCATTTT. The encoded protein is CASSSLVLQGSNQPQHF.

This chain connects TRBV7-3 to TRBJ1-6, with D perhaps TRBD1 (5 bases). Looked up from germline, CDR1 is SGHTA and CDR2 is FQGTGA. The CDR3 runs to 14 residues. Trimming left V 5 bases short and J 7 bases short, with 12 bases between. CDR3 nucleotide sequence: TGTGCCAGCAGCCTTCAGGGCTCGAATTCACCCCTCCACTTT. It translates to CASSLQGSNSPLHF.

The CDR3 reads CASSIGQNYEQYF. The CDR3, as DNA: TGTGCCAGTAGTATAGGCCAGAACTACGAGCAGTACTTC. The V gene is TRBV19, the J gene TRBJ2-7; the D is unclear. Trimming removed 1 base from V and 3 bases from J, with 7 bases in between. The CDR3 totals 13 residues. CDR1 LNHDA and CDR2 SQIVND come from the germline V gene (reference sequence).

The chain combines TRBV15 with TRBJ2-7; D is perhaps TRBD1 (5 bases). The CDR3 extends over 12 amino acids. The V end was cut by 4 bases, the J end by 3 bases, with 7 bases between. Germline-derived CDR1 and CDR2 are LNHNV and YYDKDF (reference sequence). CDR3 residues: CATSTQGYEQYF. In DNA, the CDR3 is TGTGCCACCAGCACTCAGGGCTACGAGCAGTACTTC.

The chain recombines TRBV4-1 with TRBJ2-5; D not certain. Germline assignment: CDR1 MGHRA and CDR2 YSYEKL. Trimming stripped 2 bases from V and 1 base from J, with 8 bases between. The CDR3 has 14 amino acids. CDR3: CASSQPLSQETQYF. CDR3 nucleotide sequence: TGCGCCAGCAGCCAACCTCTTAGCCAAGAGACCCAGTACTTC.

This clone has only a few counts. The chain is built from TRBV24-1 and TRBJ2-5, with 10 bases that match TRBD1. The V gene end was trimmed by 4 bases and the J gene end by 1 base; junction bases not matched to a gene: 5. The length of the CDR3 is 16 residues. From germline, CDR1 is KGHDR and CDR2 SFDVKD. The chain's CDR3 is CATSETGTGVQETQYF. CDR3 sequence (DNA): TGTGCCACCAGTGAGACCGGGACAGGGGTCCAAGAGACCCAGTACTTC.

The V call is TRBV5-1, the J call TRBJ2-1; 10 bases map to TRBD1. With V trimmed by 4 bases and J by 1 base, 8 bases remained unmatched. Germline CDR1 and CDR2: SGHRS and YFSETQ. The CDR3 covers 17 residues. The CDR3 sequence is CASSTGQGGVSYNEQFF. CDR3 nucleotide sequence: TGCGCCAGCAGCACTGGACAGGGGGGAGTATCCTACAATGAGCAGTTCTTC.

As DNA, the CDR3 is TGTGCCACCAGTGATCCTCTAGCGGGACACTCCTACAATGAGCAGTTCTTC. It is translated as CATSDPLAGHSYNEQFF. The chain links TRBV24-1 to TRBJ2-1, with 9 positions matching TRBD2. Germline CDR1 is KGHDR and CDR2 is SFDVKD. The CDR3 extends over 17 amino acids. V lost 3 bases, J lost 0 bases, and 5 bases stayed unmatched.

This chain joins TRBV5-4 and TRBJ2-3; 10 nucleotides match TRBD2. CDR3 length equals 15 residues. Germline V gives CDR1 SGHNT, CDR2 YYREEE (reference sequence). V lost 6 bases, J lost 1 base, and 5 bases stayed unmatched. The DNA of the CDR3 is TGTGCCAGCACCCACGGACTAGCGGGCACAGATACGCAGTATTTT. Its protein is CASTHGLAGTDTQYF.

V is TRBV15 and J is TRBJ1-4; D might be TRBD1 (5 bases). CDR1 and CDR2 from the germline V gene are LNHNV and YYDKDF (reference sequence). The CDR3 covers 15 residues. V was cut by 5 bases and J by 2 bases, with 12 bases left in between. The CDR3 DNA sequence: TGTGCCACCAGCCGGGGGGGGATTACTAATGAAAAACTGTTTTTT. Its protein product is CATSRGGITNEKLFF.

This sequence joins TRBV28 and TRBJ2-7; TRBD2 agrees at 7 bases. V was clipped by 11 bases and J by 3 bases; unmatched bases: 7. Germline V gene sequence: CDR1 MDHEN, CDR2 SYDVKM. There are 12 residues in the CDR3. CDR3 nucleotide sequence: TGTGCCTCGGGGAGGGCGGGCTACGAGCAGTACTTC. Encoded protein: CASGRAGYEQYF.

The rearrangement joins TRBV5-8 to TRBJ1-4; no definite D call. In germline, CDR1 is SGHTS, CDR2 YDEGEE. This CDR3 has 15 residues. V was cut by 0 bases and J by 3 bases, with 9 bases left in between. CDR3 bases: TGTGCCAGCAGCTTGGGAGGGTCCGCTAATGAAAAACTGTTTTTT. This translates into CASSLGGSANEKLFF. Using reference TRBV5-8 and TRBJ1-4 for the parts outside the CDR3, the full variable domain is EAGVTQSPTHLIKTRGQQATLRCSPISGHTSVYWYQQALGLGLQFLLWYDEGEERNRGNFPPRFSGRQFPNYSSELNVNALELEDSALYLCASSLGGSANEKLFFGSGTQLSVL.

The chain joins TRBV18 to TRBJ1-4; 8 bases fit TRBD1. CDR1 is KGHSH, CDR2 LQKENI, per germline. V was clipped by 3 bases and J by 0 bases; unmatched bases: 0. The CDR3 contains 15 residues. The CDR3 spells CASSPGQATNEKLFF. For the CDR3, the DNA is TGTGCCAGCTCACCGGGACAGGCAACTAATGAAAAACTGTTTTTT.

Only one count was recorded for this clone. DNA for the CDR3: TGCGCCAGCAGCCCGGAGGGTAGCGGTTCCTTGAGTGAGCAGTTCTTC. It yields the protein CASSPEGSGSLSEQFF. The chain couples TRBV5-1 to TRBJ2-1; tentatively, D is TRBD2 (6 bases). The germline V and J ends were trimmed by 4 bases and 9 bases, with 23 bases remaining between them. This CDR3 has 16 residues. Per germline, CDR1 SGHRS and CDR2 YFSETQ.

This clone was seen just once. The V call is TRBV28, the J call TRBJ1-4; the match to TRBD1 covers 9 bases. Per the germline V gene, CDR1 is MDHEN and CDR2 is SYDVKM. The junction had 8 bases not matched to a gene; V was cut back by 5 bases and J by 7 bases. There are 15 residues in the CDR3. CDR3 sequence reads: CASSLPTGGIEKLFF. The CDR3 DNA follows: TGTGCCAGCAGTCTCCCCACAGGGGGCATTGAAAAACTGTTTTTT. The entire variable domain, with the rest obtained from reference TRBV28 and TRBJ1-4, is as follows: DVKVTQSSRYLVKRTGEKVFLECVQDMDHENMFWYRQDPGLGLRLIYFSYDVKMKEKGDIPEGYSVSREKKERFSLILESASTNQTSMYLCASSLPTGGIEKLFFGSGTQLSVL.

The gene calls are TRBV7-2 and TRBJ2-3, with TRBD1 identical over 8 bases. J gave up 0 bases and V 5 bases, and 1 base lay outside the gene matches. There are 14 residues in the CDR3. CDR1 SGHTA and CDR2 FQGNSA come from the germline V gene. The CDR3 protein is CASSRDRSTDTQYF. The CDR3 DNA sequence: TGTGCCAGCAGCCGGGACAGGAGCACAGATACGCAGTATTTT.

CDR3 sequence reads: CASSFSGLSSYNEQFF. CDR3 nucleotides: TGCGCCAGCAGCTTTAGCGGGCTGAGCTCCTACAATGAGCAGTTCTTC. V is TRBV5-1 and J is TRBJ2-1; TRBD2 aligns across 7 bases. J lost 0 bases, V lost 2 bases, and 5 bases had no gene match. This CDR3 has 16 amino acids. CDR1 SGHRS and CDR2 YFSETQ come from the germline V gene.

V usage is TRBV19 and J usage is TRBJ2-6; tentative D call: TRBD2 (7 bases). The CDR3 is 18 amino acids. V dropped 3 bases and J dropped 0 bases, with 15 bases sitting between them. Per the germline V gene, CDR1 is LNHDA and CDR2 is SQIVND (reference sequence). The CDR3 region is CASSIPWGGDSGANVLTF. CDR3 sequence (DNA): TGTGCCAGTAGTATCCCCTGGGGGGGCGACTCTGGGGCCAACGTCCTGACTTTC.

This clone was seen a single time. The chain employs TRBV30 and TRBJ2-3; perhaps TRBD1 as D (7 bases). There are 16 residues in the CDR3. V lost 8 bases and J 5 bases, leaving 26 bases between the germline ends. Germline CDR1 and CDR2: GTSNPN and SVGIG (reference sequence). Here the CDR3 reads CALVRHQGGWGDTQYF. The CDR3 DNA follows: TGTGCCCTGGTCCGGCACCAGGGGGGTTGGGGAGATACGCAGTATTTT. Complete variable domain (other parts from reference TRBV30 and TRBJ2-3): SQTIHQWPATLVQPVGSPLSLECTVEGTSNPNLYWYRQAAGRGLQLLFYSVGIGQISSEVPQNLSASRPQDRQFILSSKKLLLSDSGFYLCALVRHQGGWGDTQYFGPGTRLTVL.

The chain couples TRBV6-9 to TRBJ1-5; D is uncertain. The V end lost 3 bases, the J end lost 5 bases, and 5 bases lay between the germline ends. Germline CDR1 reads MNHGY; CDR2 reads SVAAGI. The CDR3 has 12 amino acids. CDR3 nucleotide sequence: TGTGCCAGCAGTTACCCGGATCAGCCCCAGCATTTT. It translates to CASSYPDQPQHF.